A selection of T cell receptor beta chains follows, all from one sample in a study of T cells after yellow fever vaccination. TCRdb called the 5' RACE reads again in MiXCR, with one record for every CDR3 protein. This sample has roughly 150,000 distinct CDR3 sequences, with 6.5% to 8.5% found just once. This specimen consisted of CD4+ T cells sorted from PBMCs, obtained 5 days after the yellow fever booster vaccination. The receptors were gathered from a man aged 30 to 39 who received the YFV17D yellow fever vaccine. Each CDR3 is given with its conserved first and last residue. A D gene is named only where the DNA matches it firmly. Only some rows state a clone size, as once, few, many or a class for expanded clones.

>TRBJ1-1|many|TRBD1|TRBV10-3
TGTGCCACCAGGGACAGCGTCAACACTGAAGCTTTCTTT
CATRDSVNTEAFF
>TRBJ2-3|many|TRBD2|TRBV12-3/TRBV12-4
TGTGCCAGCAGTCCCCTCTACGGGAGGGACACAGATACGCAGTATTTT
CASSPLYGRDTDTQYF
>TRBJ2-5|many|TRBD2|TRBV3-1
TGTGCCAGCAACTTGGCGGGAGGGTACCAAGAGACCCAGTACTTC
CASNLAGGYQETQYF
>TRBJ1-3|few|TRBD1|TRBV15
TGTGCCACCAGCAGATACAGGGGGACTGGAAACACCATATATTTT
CATSRYRGTGNTIYF
>TRBJ1-5|NA|TRBD1|TRBV9
TGTGCCAGCAGCGGTTCCGGGACAGAAAATCAGCACCAGCATTTT
CASSGSGTENQHQHF
>TRBJ2-7|many|NA|TRBV4-3
TGCGCCAGCAGCCAAGCCGCAGGGGTTGGGTACGAGCAGTACTTC
CASSQAAGVGYEQYF
>TRBJ2-7|many|NA|TRBV27
TGTGCCAGCCGTCGAGGTTACGAGCAGTACTTC
CASRRGYEQYF
>TRBJ1-6|few|TRBD1|TRBV7-8
TGTGCCAGCAGCTTATTGGCCCTCCCGGGACAGGGTTCACCCCTCCACTTT
CASSLLALPGQGSPLHF
>TRBJ2-2|few|TRBD2|TRBV11-2
TGTGCCAGCAGCTCCCAACCGGGACTAGATAGGATGGGGGAGCTGTTTTTT
CASSSQPGLDRMGELFF
>TRBJ2-1|many|NA|TRBV5-6
TGTGCCAGCAGCCGATCTAGCGCTAGGTATGAGCAGTTCTTC
CASSRSSARYEQFF
>TRBJ2-7|many|TRBD2|TRBV9
TGTGCCAGCAGCGTAGCTAGCGGAACCTACGAGCAGTACTTC
CASSVASGTYEQYF
>TRBJ1-5|many|NA|TRBV5-6
TGTGCCAGCAGCTCCGACTTGAATCAGCCCCAGCATTTT
CASSSDLNQPQHF
>TRBJ2-2|many|NA|TRBV7-9
TGTGCCAGCAGCGAGCAGGGGAAGACCGGGGAGCTGTTTTTT
CASSEQGKTGELFF
>TRBJ2-6|NA|TRBD1|TRBV27
TGTGCCAGCAGTCTAGTAATGCTCGGACAGGCGCCCTCTGGGGACAACGTCCTGACTTTC
CASSLVMLGQAPSGDNVLTF
>TRBJ2-3|many|TRBD2|TRBV5-1
TGCGCCAGCAGCGGAGGACTAGCGGGAGGCACAGATACGCAGTATTTT
CASSGGLAGGTDTQYF
>TRBJ2-7|many|NA|TRBV6-5
TGTGCCAGCAGTTCGTTCTACGAGCAGTACTTC
CASSSFYEQYF
>TRBJ1-3|many|NA|TRBV20-1
TGCAGTGCTTCCTTACCGGGACGCCCCCGGAACACCATATATTTT
CSASLPGRPRNTIYF
>TRBJ2-7|few|TRBD2|TRBV4-3
TGCGCCAGCAGCCAAGGGCCCCCGGGACTAGCGGGCGAGCAGTACTTC
CASSQGPPGLAGEQYF
>TRBJ2-7|many|TRBD2|TRBV5-6
TGTGCCAGCAGCTCCGGACTAGCGGGAGCCTACGAGCAGTACTTC
CASSSGLAGAYEQYF
>TRBJ2-1|many|NA|TRBV20-1
TGCAGTGCTAGAGATCCCACGGGGAATGAGCAGTTCTTC
CSARDPTGNEQFF
>TRBJ2-3|many|TRBD2|TRBV20-1
TGCAGTGCTAGAGATCTAGCGGGAGTGGGAGATACGCAGTATTTT
CSARDLAGVGDTQYF
>TRBJ2-4|many|NA|TRBV18
TGTGCCAGCTCATCCGACGGACTAGCCAAAAACATTCAGTACTTC
CASSSDGLAKNIQYF
>TRBJ2-3|many|NA|TRBV5-5
TGTGCCAGCAGCTTGTCCCTCGGGGAGACGAAGTATTTT
CASSLSLGETKYF
>TRBJ2-7|many|NA|TRBV10-3
TGTGCCATCAGCCCCCCCCCGCCCAGCGGAAGATCCTACGAGCAGTACTTC
CAISPPPPSGRSYEQYF
>TRBJ2-1|many|NA|TRBV24-1
TGTGCCACCAGTGATTACATCAACAATGAGCAGTTCTTC
CATSDYINNEQFF
>TRBJ2-1|many|NA|TRBV18
TGTGCCAGCTCACCACCGGGGGGGGCGGAAGCTTACAATGAGCAGTTCTTC
CASSPPGGAEAYNEQFF
>TRBJ2-3|many|NA|TRBV5-1
TGCGCCAGCAGCTTGAGCGCCTCGAGGACAGTTTCCACAGATACGCAGTATTTT
CASSLSASRTVSTDTQYF
>TRBJ2-7|many|TRBD2|TRBV20-1
TGCAGTGCTATTCCCCGGGACTACTACTCCTACGAGCAGTACTTC
CSAIPRDYYSYEQYF
>TRBJ2-2|many|NA|TRBV12-3/TRBV12-4
TGTGCCAGCAGTCGGTCCGGGACCGGCGCCGGGGAGCTGTTTTTT
CASSRSGTGAGELFF
>TRBJ2-1|many|NA|TRBV15
TGTGCCACCAGCAGATCTATTAGGACCTACAATGAGCAGTTCTTC
CATSRSIRTYNEQFF
>TRBJ2-7|many|TRBD2|TRBV19
TGTGCCAGTCGCAACCGGACTAGCGGGATCGCCAACTACGAGCAGTACTTC
CASRNRTSGIANYEQYF
>TRBJ2-5|NA|NA|TRBV5-1
TGCGCCAGCAGCTTGGGGCCCGGGACAATTCAAGAGACCCAGTACTTC
CASSLGPGTIQETQYF